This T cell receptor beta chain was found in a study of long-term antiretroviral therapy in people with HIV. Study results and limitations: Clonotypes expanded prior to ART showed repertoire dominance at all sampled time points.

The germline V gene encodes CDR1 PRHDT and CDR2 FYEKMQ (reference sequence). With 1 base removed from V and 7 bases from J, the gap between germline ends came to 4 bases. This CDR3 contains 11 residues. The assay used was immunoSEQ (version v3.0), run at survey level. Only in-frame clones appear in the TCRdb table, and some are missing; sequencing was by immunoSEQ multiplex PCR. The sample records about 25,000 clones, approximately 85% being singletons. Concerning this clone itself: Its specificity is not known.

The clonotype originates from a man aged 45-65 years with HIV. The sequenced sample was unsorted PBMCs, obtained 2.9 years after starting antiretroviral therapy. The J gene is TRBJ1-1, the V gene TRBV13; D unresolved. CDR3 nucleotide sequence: TGTGCCAGCAGCTTAGAGAATGAAGCTTTCTTT. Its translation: CASSLENEAFF.